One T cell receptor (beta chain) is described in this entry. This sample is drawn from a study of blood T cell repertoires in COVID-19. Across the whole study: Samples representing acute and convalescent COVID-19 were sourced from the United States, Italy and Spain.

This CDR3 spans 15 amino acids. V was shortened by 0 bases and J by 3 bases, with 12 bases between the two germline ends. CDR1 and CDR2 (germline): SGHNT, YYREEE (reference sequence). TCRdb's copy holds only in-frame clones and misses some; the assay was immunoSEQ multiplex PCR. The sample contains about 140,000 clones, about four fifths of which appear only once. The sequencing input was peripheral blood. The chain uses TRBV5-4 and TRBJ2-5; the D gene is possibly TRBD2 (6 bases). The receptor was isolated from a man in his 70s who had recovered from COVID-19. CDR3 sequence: CASSLGGAPKETQYF. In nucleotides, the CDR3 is TGTGCCAGCAGCTTGGGCGGGGCACCCAAAGAGACCCAGTACTTC.